Listed here are 9 T cell receptor beta chains from one sample, sequenced in a study of blood T cell repertoires in COVID-19. This table comes from immunoSEQ multiplex PCR, and its TCRdb copy is limited to in-frame clones, with some not included. The sample has around 170,000 clones, over 80% seen once. Sequencing used peripheral blood. The receptors shown here come from a middle-aged woman with acute or convalescent COVID-19.

The rearrangement joins TRBV30 to TRBJ2-7, with TRBD2 matching over 13 bases. The CDR3 is made up of 15 amino acids. V was clipped by 2 bases and J by 7 bases; unmatched bases: 8. Germline values: CDR1 GTSNPN, CDR2 SVGIG (reference sequence). The CDR3: CAWSTLLAGGQEQYF. In nucleotides, the CDR3 is TGTGCCTGGAGTACTTTACTAGCGGGGGGGCAAGAGCAGTACTTC.

The chain uses TRBV7-9 and TRBJ2-2, with D possibly matching TRBD1 (5 bases). Trimming left V 2 bases short and J 2 bases short, with 12 bases between. The CDR3 contains 16 residues. CDR1 and CDR2 (germline): SEHNR, FQNEAQ (reference sequence). CDR3 amino acids: CASSLYVGVNTGELFF. Written as DNA, the CDR3 is TGTGCCAGCAGCTTATATGTAGGGGTTAACACCGGGGAGCTGTTTTTT.

The chain recombines TRBV7-8 with TRBJ2-7, with D maybe TRBD2 (6 bases). The V gene's germline CDR1 is SGHVS and CDR2 FQNEAQ. The V end lost 7 bases, the J end lost 0 bases, and 13 bases lay between the germline ends. The CDR3 extends over 14 amino acids. In DNA, the CDR3 is TGTGCCAGCACCCCTCGACTAGGCTCCTACGAGCAGTACTTC. It translates to CASTPRLGSYEQYF.

The genes are TRBV30 and TRBJ1-4; D unresolved. CDR3 length equals 13 residues. Between the trimmed V and J ends, which lost 1 base and 4 bases, there was a span of 7 bases. In germline, CDR1 is GTSNPN, CDR2 SVGIG (reference sequence). The CDR3 is CAWSEEVNEKLFF. DNA of the CDR3: TGTGCCTGGAGTGAGGAGGTTAATGAAAAACTGTTTTTT.

This clone came up a few times. V usage is TRBV2 and J usage is TRBJ1-2; D might be TRBD1 (5 bases). The V and J ends lost 3 bases and 4 bases respectively, with 15 bases between them. Germline V lookup: CDR1 SNHLY, CDR2 FYNNEI. The CDR3 is 15 residues long. The chain's CDR3 is CASSDSGRQIYGYTF. As DNA, the CDR3 is TGTGCCAGCAGTGATTCAGGCCGACAGATCTATGGCTACACCTTC.

This clone was picked up one time. The chain combines TRBV18 with TRBJ1-1; the D is unclear. The germline gives CDR1 KGHSH, CDR2 LQKENI. CDR3 length: 15 residues. V was shortened by 1 base and J by 1 base, with 10 bases between the two germline ends. In DNA form, the CDR3 reads TGTGCCAGCTCACCACTTTTAGGAGGGAACACTGAAGCTTTCTTT. Amino acid sequence: CASSPLLGGNTEAFF.

Notes on this clone: Its ends do not fully match the called genes, so a read error is possible. V and J are TRBV18 and TRBJ2-2; D is possibly TRBD1 (6 bases). From germline, CDR1 is KGHSH and CDR2 LQKENI. CDR3 length equals 16 residues. Here the CDR3 DNA reads TGTGCCAGCCCACCTCCGGCTGGGGGCGACACCGGGGAGCTGTTTTTT. Protein product: CASPPPAGGDTGELFF.

The J gene is TRBJ2-1, the V gene TRBV28; 13 positions match TRBD2. Per the germline V gene, CDR1 is MDHEN and CDR2 is SYDVKM. Germline trimming cut 7 bases from V and 3 bases from J; bases unmatched to any gene: 12. The CDR3 has 18 residues. CDR3 nucleotide sequence: TGTGCCAGCACCGAAGGACTAGCGGGGGCGCGCCGCTACAATGAGCAGTTCTTC. Its translation: CASTEGLAGARRYNEQFF.

The genes are TRBV6-5 and TRBJ2-5, with TRBD2 matching 7 bases. The CDR3 covers 14 residues. The germline gives CDR1 MNHEY, CDR2 SVGAGI. The junction had 6 bases not matched to a gene; V was cut back by 6 bases and J by 2 bases. The CDR3 sequence: CASRNGGTQETQYF. The CDR3 DNA follows: TGTGCCAGCAGGAACGGGGGGACTCAAGAGACCCAGTACTTC.